The 17 T cell receptor beta chains in this list originate from one sample, sequenced in a study of response to subunit inactivated influenza vaccine. Each CDR3 protein gets one entry after TCRdb re-called the RT-PCR reads with MiXCR. The profile shows around 470,000 distinct CDR3 sequences, approximately 7.3% of them singletons. The specimen comprised PBMCs from blood, sampled 23 to 25 months after vaccination. The receptors derive from a man aged 50 to 75 who received an inactivated influenza vaccine.

This clonotype was recorded a few times. J is TRBJ2-2 and V is TRBV7-9; 7 nucleotides agree with TRBD1. The germline V gene encodes CDR1 SEHNR and CDR2 FQNEAQ (reference sequence). With V trimmed by 7 bases and J by 6 bases, 14 bases remained unmatched. The CDR3 runs to 16 residues. The CDR3 loop reads CASTVGQVDLSGELFF. CDR3 sequence (DNA): TGTGCCAGCACCGTCGGACAGGTTGATCTGTCCGGGGAGCTGTTTTTT.

This clonotype was counted many times. The chain employs TRBV20-1 and TRBJ2-1; D is unclear. The CDR3 is 12 residues long. V lost 4 bases, J lost 8 bases, and 12 bases lay in between. Germline CDR1 is DFQATT and CDR2 is SNEGSKA (reference sequence). CDR3 DNA: TGCAGTGCTACGCCTCATCTGGATGAGCAGTTCTTC. Translating it yields CSATPHLDEQFF.

This clonotype was picked up a small number of times. V usage is TRBV20-1 and J usage is TRBJ2-7, with a weak D call TRBD1 (6 bases). Deletions cut 0 bases from V and 2 bases from J, with 11 bases between. The CDR3 is made up of 14 amino acids. Germline V CDR1 and CDR2: DFQATT, SNEGSKA (reference sequence). The CDR3 loop reads CSARDLQGAYEQYF. Here the CDR3 DNA reads TGCAGTGCTAGAGATTTACAGGGAGCCTACGAGCAGTACTTC.

This clonotype has just a few counts. This rearrangement joins TRBV2 to TRBJ2-6, with D perhaps TRBD1 (5 bases). V was pared by 2 bases and J by 7 bases, with 12 bases between. Germline values: CDR1 SNHLY, CDR2 FYNNEI. The CDR3 is 15 amino acids. Written as DNA, the CDR3 is TGTGCCAGCAGTGAATCGCAGGGATTTGCCAACGTCCTGACTTTC. Its translation is CASSESQGFANVLTF.

For this clonotype: A read error may account for a junction end that differs from germline. The genes are TRBV20-1 and TRBJ1-5, with unresolved D. Germline lookup yields CDR1 DFQATT and CDR2 SNEGSKA (reference sequence). The CDR3 runs to 14 residues. Here the CDR3 DNA reads TGCAGTGCCAGAGAACTTAATAGCAATCAGCCCCAGCATTTT. The encoded protein is CSARELNSNQPQHF.

This clonotype showed up many times. V and J are TRBV7-8 and TRBJ1-1; TRBD1 aligns across 10 bases. Trimming cost V 5 bases and J 4 bases; bases outside gene matches: 7. The length of the CDR3 is 15 residues. The germline V gene encodes CDR1 SGHVS and CDR2 FQNEAQ. Here the CDR3 reads CASSTRTGGITEAFF. DNA of the CDR3: TGTGCCAGCAGCACCCGGACAGGGGGAATCACTGAAGCTTTCTTT. The full variable domain, rest sourced from reference TRBV7-8 and TRBJ1-1, is GAGVSQSPRYKVAKRGQDVALRCDPISGHVSLFWYQQALGQGPEFLTYFQNEAQLDKSGLPSDRFFAERPEGSVSTLKIQRTQQEDSAVYLCASSTRTGGITEAFFGQGTRLTVV.

This clonotype was found many times. The V call is TRBV20-1, the J call TRBJ2-2, with 11 positions matching TRBD2. The germline gives CDR1 DFQATT, CDR2 SNEGSKA (reference sequence). With 2 bases clipped from V and 2 bases from J, the junction kept 4 bases outside the gene matches. The CDR3 consists of 16 residues. For the CDR3, the DNA is TGCAGTGCTAGACTCCTAGCGGGGGGTAACACCGGGGAGCTGTTTTTT. Translated, it gives CSARLLAGGNTGELFF.

At least ten counts were recorded for this clonotype. The J gene is TRBJ2-1, the V gene TRBV24-1; D gene unclear. Between the trimmed V and J ends, which lost 7 bases and 7 bases, there was a span of 10 bases. This CDR3 region has 12 residues. Germline loops: CDR1 KGHDR, CDR2 SFDVKD. The CDR3 reads CATSPGRNEQFF. The CDR3 DNA follows: TGTGCCACCAGCCCCGGACGGAATGAGCAGTTCTTC.

This clonotype showed up just a few times. The chain joins TRBV20-1 to TRBJ2-7; D may match TRBD1 or TRBD2 (5 bases each). The ends were cut back, 5 bases at V and 3 bases at J, with 17 bases in the middle. The CDR3 runs 14 residues. The V gene's germline CDR1 is DFQATT and CDR2 SNEGSKA (reference sequence). The CDR3 sequence: CSASRDGRYYEQYF. The CDR3 nucleotides are TGCAGTGCTTCCCGGGACGGCCGCTACTACGAGCAGTACTTC.

V and J are TRBV24-1 and TRBJ2-5; 7 bases are shared with TRBD1. After removal of 1 base from V and 6 bases from J, the junction contained 13 bases not matched to a gene. CDR1 and CDR2 from the germline V gene are KGHDR and SFDVKD. This CDR3 region has 17 residues. CDR3 bases: TGTGCCACCAGTGATTTTGGATGGGGACAGATGTCGCAGACCCAGTACTTC. Amino acid sequence: CATSDFGWGQMSQTQYF.

V usage is TRBV4-2 and J usage is TRBJ2-2; possibly TRBD1 for D (5 bases). Trimming removed 0 bases at V and 3 bases at J, with 5 bases between. The CDR3 is 14 amino acids. The germline gives CDR1 LGHNA, CDR2 YNFKEQ. DNA of the CDR3: TGTGCCAGCAGCCAAGACAGGGACACCGGGGAGCTGTTTTTT. Translated: CASSQDRDTGELFF.

The chain carries TRBV20-1 and TRBJ2-7; 10 positions agree with TRBD2. Germline assignment: CDR1 DFQATT and CDR2 SNEGSKA (reference sequence). The CDR3 contains 15 residues. Losses at the gene ends were 3 bases for V and 2 bases for J; bases not matched to a gene: 7. CDR3 region: CSARWISGRAYEQYF. CDR3 DNA: TGCAGTGCTAGGTGGATCAGCGGGAGGGCCTACGAGCAGTACTTC.

This chain connects TRBV7-3 to TRBJ2-5; weak D call: TRBD2 (5 bases). Trimming cost V 1 base and J 4 bases, with 13 bases left between them. Per germline, CDR1 SGHTA and CDR2 FQGTGA. The CDR3 runs to 15 residues. The CDR3 sequence is CASSLKAGQRETQYF. The CDR3, as DNA: TGTGCCAGCAGCTTAAAGGCGGGTCAGAGAGAGACCCAGTACTTC.

This clonotype was seen a handful of times. The chain combines TRBV4-2 with TRBJ2-3; D not certain. The CDR3 loop spans 13 amino acids. From germline, CDR1 is LGHNA and CDR2 YNFKEQ. V lost 0 bases to trimming and J lost 4 bases, with 5 bases between them. Written as DNA, the CDR3 is TGTGCCAGCAGCCAAGATAATTCAGATACGCAGTATTTT. The encoded protein is CASSQDNSDTQYF.

This clonotype was observed a few times. The genes are TRBV6-1 and TRBJ1-1; D remains unclear. The CDR3 is 13 amino acids. Trimming shortened V by 5 bases and J by 4 bases, and 11 bases separated the two germline ends. Germline V gene lookup returns CDR1 MNHNS and CDR2 SASEGT. In DNA form, the CDR3 reads TGTGCCAGCAGTCATGGATTGATCACTGAAGCTTTCTTT. Protein product: CASSHGLITEAFF.

This clonotype was detected only a few times. The V gene is TRBV20-1, the J gene TRBJ1-2; 9 bases are a match to TRBD1. V shed 0 bases and J 4 bases; nucleotides not matched to a gene: 9. Germline-derived CDR1 and CDR2 are DFQATT and SNEGSKA (reference sequence). The CDR3 totals 16 residues. CDR3 region: CSARDSTGQGGYGYTF. The CDR3 nucleotides read TGCAGTGCTAGAGATTCTACGGGACAGGGCGGCTATGGCTACACCTTC.

In its sample, this clonotype was seen many times. V and J are TRBV2 and TRBJ2-7; D unclear. Looked up from germline, CDR1 is SNHLY and CDR2 is FYNNEI. V was trimmed by 7 bases and J by 2 bases, leaving 15 bases between them. This CDR3 region has 14 residues. DNA of the CDR3: TGTGCCAGCATCAGATGGTTTGTCACCTACGAGCAGTACTTC. It is translated as CASIRWFVTYEQYF.